A selection of T cell receptor beta chains follows, all from one sample in a study of prognosis after radiotherapy for stage I lung cancer. In TCRdb, the multiplex PCR reads were re-called with MiXCR into one record per CDR3 protein. The sample consists of nearly 25,000 distinct CDR3 sequences, about 40% of them appearing once. The sequenced sample was PBMCs, obtained before or after stereotactic body radiation therapy (not recorded which). The receptors were sampled from a donor aged 50 or older with non-small cell lung cancer. The CDR3 runs from the conserved cysteine through the conserved F or W. Fields, in order: CDR3 DNA, CDR3 protein, V gene, clone size, D gene, CDR3 length, J gene. The D gene is left open where the match is weak. Clone size, where shown, is once, few, many, or a class for clones that have expanded.

DNA: TGCGCCAGCAGTTATAGCGGGAGCATCGATGAGAAGTTCTTC; CDR3: CASSYSGSIDEKFF; V: TRBV6-9; size: once; D: TRBD2; length: 14; J: TRBJ2-1
DNA: TGTGCCAGCAGCTTGAGGGCTAGCGGGAGCACAGATACGCAGTATTTT; CDR3: CASSLRASGSTDTQYF; V: TRBV5-5; size: many; D: TRBD2; length: 16; J: TRBJ2-3
DNA: TGTGCCAGCAGCCCTAACAGCGGGAGCTCGTACGAGCAGTACTTC; CDR3: CASSPNSGSSYEQYF; V: TRBV7-3; size: many; D: TRBD2; length: 15; J: TRBJ2-7
DNA: TGCAGTGCCTTGACTAGCGGGAACACCGGGGAGCTGTTTTTT; CDR3: CSALTSGNTGELFF; V: TRBV20-1; size: many; D: TRBD2; length: 14; J: TRBJ2-2
DNA: TGCGCCAGCAGCTTGGTGACAGCCAACTATGGCTACACCTTC; CDR3: CASSLVTANYGYTF; V: TRBV5-1; size: medium-sized; D: -; length: 14; J: TRBJ1-2
DNA: TGCGCCAGCAGCTTGGATGGGCAGAGCAATCAGCCCCAGCATTTT; CDR3: CASSLDGQSNQPQHF; V: TRBV5-1; size: few; D: -; length: 15; J: TRBJ1-5
DNA: TGCGCCAGCAGCCCTCAGATCAGGGGGGTTTCCTACAATGAGCAGTTCTTC; CDR3: CASSPQIRGVSYNEQFF; V: TRBV5-1; size: many; D: -; length: 17; J: TRBJ2-1
DNA: TGTGCCAGCAGCCCACAAGACAGGGTCCAAGAGACCCAGTACTTC; CDR3: CASSPQDRVQETQYF; V: TRBV5-4; size: many; D: TRBD1; length: 15; J: TRBJ2-5
DNA: TGTGCCAGCAGTTGGGGCAATGAGCAGTTCTTC; CDR3: CASSWGNEQFF; V: TRBV12-3/TRBV12-4; size: medium-sized; D: -; length: 11; J: TRBJ2-1
DNA: TGTGCCAGCAGTCTACCCGGGACAGGGTCCCACGAGCAGTACTTC; CDR3: CASSLPGTGSHEQYF; V: TRBV28; size: few; D: TRBD1; length: 15; J: TRBJ2-7
DNA: TGTGCCAGCTCACCAGGGACTAGGTCTAATGAGCAGTTCTTC; CDR3: CASSPGTRSNEQFF; V: TRBV18; size: many; D: TRBD2; length: 14; J: TRBJ2-1
DNA: TGTGCCAGCAGCTTAGGAAGGAACACTGAAGCTTTCTTT; CDR3: CASSLGRNTEAFF; V: TRBV7-9; size: many; D: -; length: 13; J: TRBJ1-1
DNA: TGTGCCAGCAGCCCCTCAGGACTAGCGGGAGGGGTTGGTACGCAGTATTTT; CDR3: CASSPSGLAGGVGTQYF; V: TRBV28; size: many; D: TRBD2; length: 17; J: TRBJ2-3
DNA: TGCAGTGCTTCTCCGGAGGGCTTCTCCTACGAGCAGTACTTC; CDR3: CSASPEGFSYEQYF; V: TRBV20-1; size: many; D: -; length: 14; J: TRBJ2-7
DNA: TGTGCCAGCAGTGGGGTAACCCGGGGGTGCCATCAGCCCCAGCATTTT; CDR3: CASSGVTRGCHQPQHF; V: TRBV6-1; size: -; D: -; length: 16; J: TRBJ1-5
DNA: TGTGCCAGCAGGAGAAGCACAGATACGCAGTATTTT; CDR3: CASRRSTDTQYF; V: TRBV6-1; size: medium-sized; D: -; length: 12; J: TRBJ2-3
DNA: TGTGCCAGCAGCCATCGCTTTTCGACCGGGGAGCTGTTTTTT; CDR3: CASSHRFSTGELFF; V: TRBV7-2; size: -; D: -; length: 14; J: TRBJ2-2
DNA: TGTGCCAGCTCATATGGACTAGCGGGAGGGCGTAAGGCCTACGAGCAGTACTTC; CDR3: CASSYGLAGGRKAYEQYF; V: TRBV18; size: many; D: TRBD2; length: 18; J: TRBJ2-7
DNA: TGTGCCAGCAGTTTAGTTCAGAACACTGAAGCTTTCTTT; CDR3: CASSLVQNTEAFF; V: TRBV12-3/TRBV12-4; size: many; D: -; length: 13; J: TRBJ1-1
DNA: TGTGCCAGCAGAAACCCCGGACAGAGCTCCTACGAGCAGTACTTC; CDR3: CASRNPGQSSYEQYF; V: TRBV6-1; size: -; D: -; length: 15; J: TRBJ2-7
DNA: TGTGCCACCAGGGTCACGGGGGTGCCTGAAGCTCTCTTT; CDR3: CATRVTGVPEALF; V: TRBV24-1; size: -; D: -; length: 13; J: TRBJ1-1
DNA: TGTGCCAGCAGTCGGGAGGGCGGGGAGACCCAGTACTTC; CDR3: CASSREGGETQYF; V: TRBV19; size: -; D: TRBD2; length: 13; J: TRBJ2-5
DNA: TGTGCCAGCAGTTCGGTAGCGGGGTACGAGCAGTACTTC; CDR3: CASSSVAGYEQYF; V: TRBV27; size: medium-sized; D: TRBD2; length: 13; J: TRBJ2-7
DNA: TGTGCCAGCAGCTTAGTATTCGGGACAGGGGGTAGCTACAATGAGCAGTTCTTC; CDR3: CASSLVFGTGGSYNEQFF; V: TRBV7-2; size: many; D: TRBD1; length: 18; J: TRBJ2-1
DNA: TGTGCCAGCAGTGAAGGGAGTTACACCCTCTACGAGCAGTACTTC; CDR3: CASSEGSYTLYEQYF; V: TRBV6-1; size: -; D: -; length: 15; J: TRBJ2-7
DNA: TGTGCCAGCAAGACTAGCGGGAGTGGTACAGATACGCAGTATTTT; CDR3: CASKTSGSGTDTQYF; V: TRBV2; size: many; D: TRBD2; length: 15; J: TRBJ2-3
DNA: TGCAGTACCACCGCCTATACCGGCCCCTGGAGAAGCCCTCCGACCCAGTACTTC; CDR3: CSTTAYTGPWRSPPTQYF; V: TRBV20-1; size: -; D: -; length: 18; J: TRBJ2-5
DNA: TGCAGTGCTCAAAGCTCACAGGGGGCGGCCGGGGAGCTGTTTTTT; CDR3: CSAQSSQGAAGELFF; V: TRBV20-1; size: many; D: TRBD1; length: 15; J: TRBJ2-2
DNA: TGTGCCAGCAGCAGGCCCTCTATTAGCGGCTACACCTTC; CDR3: CASSRPSISGYTF; V: TRBV28; size: -; D: -; length: 13; J: TRBJ1-2
DNA: TGCGCCAGCAGCTTGGGCGGGGGACTGCATCAGCCCCAGCATTTT; CDR3: CASSLGGGLHQPQHF; V: TRBV5-1; size: many; D: -; length: 15; J: TRBJ1-5
DNA: TGTGCCAGCAGCCACAAGCCGGGCAACACTGAAGCTTTCTTT; CDR3: CASSHKPGNTEAFF; V: TRBV28; size: many; D: -; length: 14; J: TRBJ1-1
DNA: TGTGCCAGCAGACTAGGTGGGTCCAACTATGGCTACACCTTC; CDR3: CASRLGGSNYGYTF; V: TRBV12-3/TRBV12-4; size: -; D: -; length: 14; J: TRBJ1-2
DNA: TGCGCCAGCAGCTTAATGGACAGGGTCATCGATGAGCAGTTCTTC; CDR3: CASSLMDRVIDEQFF; V: TRBV5-1; size: many; D: TRBD1; length: 15; J: TRBJ2-1
DNA: TGTGCCAGCAGTCCCCAGCCGTATGGGGCGATCGGCTACACCTTC; CDR3: CASSPQPYGAIGYTF; V: TRBV6-1; size: -; D: -; length: 15; J: TRBJ1-2
DNA: TGTGCCAGCAGTATCGGGACATCTAGCACAGATACGCAGTATTTT; CDR3: CASSIGTSSTDTQYF; V: TRBV28; size: -; D: -; length: 15; J: TRBJ2-3
DNA: TGTGCCAGGAGCTTAGTCGGACAGGGGAATCATCCCCAGCATTTT; CDR3: CARSLVGQGNHPQHF; V: TRBV7-8; size: once; D: TRBD1; length: 15; J: TRBJ1-5
DNA: TGTGCCAGCAGTACAGGGTCTTGGGAGACCCAGTACTTC; CDR3: CASSTGSWETQYF; V: TRBV11-2; size: many; D: -; length: 13; J: TRBJ2-5
DNA: TGCAGTGCTAGGACTCAGGGCCCCTACGAGCAGTACTTC; CDR3: CSARTQGPYEQYF; V: TRBV20-1; size: many; D: -; length: 13; J: TRBJ2-7
DNA: TGTGCCAGCAGTGAGACTACACAGGGTGGGCTCGCTGAAGCTTTCTTT; CDR3: CASSETTQGGLAEAFF; V: TRBV25-1; size: many; D: -; length: 16; J: TRBJ1-1
DNA: TGTGCCAGCAGCCCCTGGATTGGACTAGAAGGGGCCAACGTCCTGACTTTC; CDR3: CASSPWIGLEGANVLTF; V: TRBV7-2; size: few; D: TRBD2; length: 17; J: TRBJ2-6
DNA: TGTGCCAGCAGCTTAAGCGGGAGGCCCTACGAGCAGTACTTC; CDR3: CASSLSGRPYEQYF; V: TRBV11-3; size: many; D: TRBD2; length: 14; J: TRBJ2-7
DNA: TGTGCCAGCAGTGAAGTAAGGGAGGTGGAGCAGTTCTTC; CDR3: CASSEVREVEQFF; V: TRBV6-1; size: -; D: -; length: 13; J: TRBJ2-1
DNA: TGTACCAGCAGCCCCCGTGACTACGAGCAGCACTTC; CDR3: CTSSPRDYEQHF; V: TRBV9; size: -; D: -; length: 12; J: TRBJ2-7
DNA: TGTGCCAGCAGTCCGACACCTCCCGGAGATCTCTACTACGAGCATTACTTC; CDR3: CASSPTPPGDLYYEHYF; V: TRBV28; size: -; D: -; length: 17; J: TRBJ2-7
DNA: TGCAGTGGAAGAGTGGAGAAGTCCAATCAGCCCCAGCATTTT; CDR3: CSGRVEKSNQPQHF; V: TRBV29-1; size: many; D: -; length: 14; J: TRBJ1-5
DNA: TGTGCCAGCACCCTTCGGACTAGCGTCCCTTTTGTGAATGAGCAGTTCTTC; CDR3: CASTLRTSVPFVNEQFF; V: TRBV2; size: -; D: TRBD2; length: 17; J: TRBJ2-1
DNA: TGTGCCAGCAGAGGCTCCCTCCGGGACAGGTCGGACGAGCATTACTTC; CDR3: CASRGSLRDRSDEHYF; V: TRBV2; size: -; D: TRBD1; length: 16; J: TRBJ2-7
DNA: TGTGCCAGCAGCTTAATGGCGAACACTGAAGCTTTCTTT; CDR3: CASSLMANTEAFF; V: TRBV7-3; size: many; D: -; length: 13; J: TRBJ1-1
DNA: TGTGCCAGCAGTTCACAGACTAGCGGGAGGTTAGGGGTTAGCACAGATACGCAGTATTTT; CDR3: CASSSQTSGRLGVSTDTQYF; V: TRBV27; size: many; D: TRBD2; length: 20; J: TRBJ2-3
DNA: TGTGCCAGCAGTGAATGGGTGGATACGCAGTATTTT; CDR3: CASSEWVDTQYF; V: TRBV25-1; size: -; D: -; length: 12; J: TRBJ2-3
DNA: TGTGCCAGCAGCAACCGAAGGACAGGTTACAATGAGCAGTTCTTC; CDR3: CASSNRRTGYNEQFF; V: TRBV7-2; size: many; D: TRBD1; length: 15; J: TRBJ2-1
DNA: TGCGCCAGCAGCCAGGGGGCGGGCGCTGAAGCTTTCTTT; CDR3: CASSQGAGAEAFF; V: TRBV5-1; size: -; D: TRBD1; length: 13; J: TRBJ1-1
DNA: TGTGCCAGCAGTCCTCCGAGGGAGTTTTATAATTCACCCCTCCACTTT; CDR3: CASSPPREFYNSPLHF; V: TRBV6-1; size: few; D: -; length: 16; J: TRBJ1-6
DNA: TGCGCCAGCAGCTTGGCTATGACAGAGCAGTACTTC; CDR3: CASSLAMTEQYF; V: TRBV5-1; size: medium-sized; D: -; length: 12; J: TRBJ2-7
DNA: TGTGCCAGCAGCTCGCCCGGACTAGGACGTAAGAGGTATACGCAGTATTTT; CDR3: CASSSPGLGRKRYTQYF; V: TRBV27; size: many; D: TRBD2; length: 17; J: TRBJ2-3